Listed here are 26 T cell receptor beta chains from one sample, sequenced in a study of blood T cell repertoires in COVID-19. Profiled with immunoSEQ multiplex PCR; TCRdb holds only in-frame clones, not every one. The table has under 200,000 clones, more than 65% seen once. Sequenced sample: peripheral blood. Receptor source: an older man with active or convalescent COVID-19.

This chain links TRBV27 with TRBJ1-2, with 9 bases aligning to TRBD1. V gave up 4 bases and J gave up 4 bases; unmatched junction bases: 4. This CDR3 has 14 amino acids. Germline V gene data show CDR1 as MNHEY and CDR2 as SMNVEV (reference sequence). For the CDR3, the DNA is TGTGCCAGCAGTTCCGGACAGGGGATCTATGGCTACACCTTC. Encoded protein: CASSSGQGIYGYTF.

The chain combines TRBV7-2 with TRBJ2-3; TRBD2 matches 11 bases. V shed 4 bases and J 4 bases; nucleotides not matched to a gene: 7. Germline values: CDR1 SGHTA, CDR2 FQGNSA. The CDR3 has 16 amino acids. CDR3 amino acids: CASSSITSGRSDTQYF. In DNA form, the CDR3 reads TGTGCCAGCAGCTCGATAACTAGCGGGAGATCAGATACGCAGTATTTT.

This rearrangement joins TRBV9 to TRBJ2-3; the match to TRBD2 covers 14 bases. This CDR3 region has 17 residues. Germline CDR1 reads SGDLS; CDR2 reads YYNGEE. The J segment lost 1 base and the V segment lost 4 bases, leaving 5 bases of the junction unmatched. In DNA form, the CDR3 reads TGTGCCAGCAGCTCGGGACTAGCGGGAGCCCGCACAGATACGCAGTATTTT. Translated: CASSSGLAGARTDTQYF.

Here the CDR3 DNA reads TGTGCCAGCAGTTTGGACAGTTATCAGCCCCAGCATTTT. This sequence encodes CASSLDSYQPQHF. The chain combines TRBV12-3 or TRBV12-4 with TRBJ1-5; D is perhaps TRBD1 (6 bases). V gave up 3 bases and J gave up 5 bases, with 8 bases separating them. This CDR3 contains 13 residues.

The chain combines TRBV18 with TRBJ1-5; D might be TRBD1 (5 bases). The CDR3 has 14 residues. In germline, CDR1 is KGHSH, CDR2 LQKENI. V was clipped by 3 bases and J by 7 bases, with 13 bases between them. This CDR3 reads CASSPAGLLQPQHF. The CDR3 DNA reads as TGTGCCAGCTCACCGGCAGGGCTCTTGCAGCCCCAGCATTTT.

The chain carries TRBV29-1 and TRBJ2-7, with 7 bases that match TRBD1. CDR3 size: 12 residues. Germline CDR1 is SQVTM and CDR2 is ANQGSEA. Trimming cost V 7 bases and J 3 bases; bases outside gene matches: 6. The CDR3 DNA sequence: TGCAGCGGATTAGACAGGGTCTACGAGCAGTACTTC. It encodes CSGLDRVYEQYF.

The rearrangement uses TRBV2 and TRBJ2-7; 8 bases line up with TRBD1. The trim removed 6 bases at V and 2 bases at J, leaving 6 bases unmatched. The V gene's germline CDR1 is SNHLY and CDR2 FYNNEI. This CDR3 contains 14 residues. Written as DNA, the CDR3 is TGTGCCAGCAGGGGACAGGCTGCTACCTACGAGCAGTACTTC. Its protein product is CASRGQAATYEQYF.

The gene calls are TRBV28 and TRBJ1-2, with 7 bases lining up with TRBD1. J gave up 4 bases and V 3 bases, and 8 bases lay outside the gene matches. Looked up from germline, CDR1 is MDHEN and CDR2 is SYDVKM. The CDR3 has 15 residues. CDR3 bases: TGTGCCAGCAGTTTTTCCGGGACAGCGCTCTATGGCTACACCTTC. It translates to CASSFSGTALYGYTF.

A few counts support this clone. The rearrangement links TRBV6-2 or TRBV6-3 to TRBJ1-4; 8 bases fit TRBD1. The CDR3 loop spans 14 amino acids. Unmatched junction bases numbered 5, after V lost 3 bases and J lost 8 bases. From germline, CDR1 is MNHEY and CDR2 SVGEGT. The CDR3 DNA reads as TGTGCCAGCAGTTATGCAGGGGGCCGGGAAAAACTGTTTTTT. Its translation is CASSYAGGREKLFF.

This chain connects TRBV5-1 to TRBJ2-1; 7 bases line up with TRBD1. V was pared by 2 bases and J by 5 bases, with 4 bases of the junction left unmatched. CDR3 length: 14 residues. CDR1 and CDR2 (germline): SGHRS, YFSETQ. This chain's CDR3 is CASSFRDRHNEQFF. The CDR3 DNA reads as TGCGCCAGCAGCTTCCGGGACAGACACAATGAGCAGTTCTTC.

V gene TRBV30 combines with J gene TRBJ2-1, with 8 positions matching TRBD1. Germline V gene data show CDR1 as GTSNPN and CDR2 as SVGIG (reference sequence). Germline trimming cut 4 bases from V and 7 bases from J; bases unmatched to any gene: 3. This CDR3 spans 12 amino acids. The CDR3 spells CAWNNRGNEQFF. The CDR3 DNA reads TGTGCCTGGAACAACAGGGGGAATGAGCAGTTCTTC. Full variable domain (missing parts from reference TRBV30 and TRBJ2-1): SQTIHQWPATLVQPVGSPLSLECTVEGTSNPNLYWYRQAAGRGLQLLFYSVGIGQISSEVPQNLSASRPQDRQFILSSKKLLLSDSGFYLCAWNNRGNEQFFGPGTRLTVL.

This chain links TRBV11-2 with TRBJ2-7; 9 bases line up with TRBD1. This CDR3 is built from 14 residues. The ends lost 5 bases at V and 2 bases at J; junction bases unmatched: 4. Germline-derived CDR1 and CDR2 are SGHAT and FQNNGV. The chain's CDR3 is CASSAGTGTYEQYF. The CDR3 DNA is TGTGCCAGCAGCGCCGGGACAGGGACCTACGAGCAGTACTTC.

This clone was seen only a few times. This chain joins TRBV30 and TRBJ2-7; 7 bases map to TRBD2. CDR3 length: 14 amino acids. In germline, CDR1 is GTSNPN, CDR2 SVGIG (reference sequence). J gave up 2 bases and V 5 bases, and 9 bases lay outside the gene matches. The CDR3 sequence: CAWSRDYTTYEQYF. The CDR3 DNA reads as TGTGCCTGGTCCCGGGACTACACTACCTACGAGCAGTACTTC.

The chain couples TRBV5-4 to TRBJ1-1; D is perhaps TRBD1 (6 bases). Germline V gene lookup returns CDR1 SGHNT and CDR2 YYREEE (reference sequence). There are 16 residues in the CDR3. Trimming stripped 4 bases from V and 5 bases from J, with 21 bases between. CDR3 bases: TGTGCCAGCAGCCCCGGGGGGGGCCCGACGGAAACTGAAGCTTTCTTT. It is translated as CASSPGGGPTETEAFF. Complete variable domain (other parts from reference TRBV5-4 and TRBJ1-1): ETGVTQSPTHLIKTRGQQVTLRCSSQSGHNTVSWYQQALGQGPQFIFQYYREEENGRGNFPPRFSGLQFPNYSSELNVNALELDDSALYLCASSPGGGPTETEAFFGQGTRLTVV.

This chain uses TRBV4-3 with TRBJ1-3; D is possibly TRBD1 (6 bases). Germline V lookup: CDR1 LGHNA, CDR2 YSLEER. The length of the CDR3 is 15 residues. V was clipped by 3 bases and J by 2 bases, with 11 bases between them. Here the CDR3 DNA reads TGCGCCAGCAGCCATCCCACAGGGACTGGAAACACCATATATTTT. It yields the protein CASSHPTGTGNTIYF.

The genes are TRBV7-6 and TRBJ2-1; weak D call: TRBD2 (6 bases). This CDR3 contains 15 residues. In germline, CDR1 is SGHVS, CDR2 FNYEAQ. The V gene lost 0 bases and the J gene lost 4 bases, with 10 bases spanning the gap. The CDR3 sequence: CASSLAAGLYNEQFF. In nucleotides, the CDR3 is TGTGCCAGCAGCTTAGCGGCGGGGTTGTACAATGAGCAGTTCTTC.

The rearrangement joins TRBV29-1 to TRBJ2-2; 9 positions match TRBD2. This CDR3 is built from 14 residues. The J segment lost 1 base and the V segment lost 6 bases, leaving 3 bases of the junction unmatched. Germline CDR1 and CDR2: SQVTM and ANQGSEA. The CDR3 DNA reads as TGCAGCGTGAGGACTAGCGAGAACACCGGGGAGCTGTTTTTT. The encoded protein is CSVRTSENTGELFF.

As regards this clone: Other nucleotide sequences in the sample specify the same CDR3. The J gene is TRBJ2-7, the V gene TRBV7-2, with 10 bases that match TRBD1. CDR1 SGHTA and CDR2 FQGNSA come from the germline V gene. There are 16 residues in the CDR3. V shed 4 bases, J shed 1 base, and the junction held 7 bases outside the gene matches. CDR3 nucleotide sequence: TGTGCCAGCAGCTCCCCGGGACAGGGGTTTTCCTACGAGCAGTACTTC. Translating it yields CASSSPGQGFSYEQYF.

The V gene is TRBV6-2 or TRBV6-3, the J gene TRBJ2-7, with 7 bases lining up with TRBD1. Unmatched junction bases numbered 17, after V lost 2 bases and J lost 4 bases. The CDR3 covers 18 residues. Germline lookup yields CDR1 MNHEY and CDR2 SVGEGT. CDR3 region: CASSYGGQRPAVRYEQYF. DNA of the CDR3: TGTGCCAGCAGTTACGGGGGACAGAGACCTGCCGTTCGGTACGAGCAGTACTTC.

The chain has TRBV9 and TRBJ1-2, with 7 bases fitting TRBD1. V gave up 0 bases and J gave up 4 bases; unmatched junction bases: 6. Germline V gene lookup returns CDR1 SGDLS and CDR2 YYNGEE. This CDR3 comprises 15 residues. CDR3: CASSVVSGQAYGYTF. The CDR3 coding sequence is TGTGCCAGCAGCGTAGTTAGTGGACAGGCCTATGGCTACACCTTC.

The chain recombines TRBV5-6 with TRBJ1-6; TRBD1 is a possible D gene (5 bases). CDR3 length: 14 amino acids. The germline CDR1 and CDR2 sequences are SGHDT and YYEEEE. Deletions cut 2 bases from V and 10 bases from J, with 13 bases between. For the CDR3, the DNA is TGTGCCAGCAGCTTTGGGCAGGGTGTATCACCCCTCCACTTT. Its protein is CASSFGQGVSPLHF.

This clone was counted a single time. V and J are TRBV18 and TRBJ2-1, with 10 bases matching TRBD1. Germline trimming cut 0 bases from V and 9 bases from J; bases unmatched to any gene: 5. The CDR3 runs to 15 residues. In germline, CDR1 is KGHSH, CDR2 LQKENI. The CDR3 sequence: CASSPPGTGDSEQFF. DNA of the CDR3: TGTGCCAGCTCACCACCGGGGACAGGGGACAGTGAGCAGTTCTTC.

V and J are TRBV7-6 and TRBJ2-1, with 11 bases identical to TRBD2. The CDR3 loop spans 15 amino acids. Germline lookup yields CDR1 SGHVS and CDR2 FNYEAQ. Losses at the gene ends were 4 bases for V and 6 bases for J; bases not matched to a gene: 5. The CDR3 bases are TGTGCCAGCAGCTATAGCGGGAGGGCCCCCAATGAGCAGTTCTTC. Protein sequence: CASSYSGRAPNEQFF.

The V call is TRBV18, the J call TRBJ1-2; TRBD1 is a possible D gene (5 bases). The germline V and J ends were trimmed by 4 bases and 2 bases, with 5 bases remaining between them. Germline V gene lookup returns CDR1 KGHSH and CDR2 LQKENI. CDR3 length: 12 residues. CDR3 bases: TGTGCCAGCTCACAGGGGAACTATGGCTACACCTTC. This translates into CASSQGNYGYTF.

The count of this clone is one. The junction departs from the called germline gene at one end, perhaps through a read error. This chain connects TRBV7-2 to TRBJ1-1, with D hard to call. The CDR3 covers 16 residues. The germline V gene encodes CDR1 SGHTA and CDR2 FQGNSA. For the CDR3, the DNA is TGTGCCAACAGCTTAGTTATTGGCAAAGTGAACACTGAAGCTTTCTTT. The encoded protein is CANSLVIGKVNTEAFF.

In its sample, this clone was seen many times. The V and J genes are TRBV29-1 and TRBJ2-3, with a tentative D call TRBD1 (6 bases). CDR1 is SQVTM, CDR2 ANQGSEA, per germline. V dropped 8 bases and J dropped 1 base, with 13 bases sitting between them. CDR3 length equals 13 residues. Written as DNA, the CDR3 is TGCAGCACTGACGAGGGGGGCACAGATACGCAGTATTTT. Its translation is CSTDEGGTDTQYF.